The 4 T cell receptor beta chains given below trace back to one sample, sequenced in a study of T cells after yellow fever vaccination. Using its own MiXCR run on the 5' RACE reads, TCRdb lists one record per CDR3 protein. The table records about 360,000 distinct CDR3 sequences, over 5% of them present only once. Source: PBMCs, taken 5 days after the yellow fever booster vaccination. The receptors derive from a man aged 25-45 years who received the YFV17D yellow fever vaccine.

This clonotype was counted ten times or more. The V gene is TRBV12-3 or TRBV12-4, the J gene TRBJ2-7; D may match TRBD1 or TRBD2 (5 bases each). The CDR3 has 14 residues. Trimming left V 1 base short and J 2 bases short, with 9 bases between. CDR3 coding DNA: TGTGCCAGCAGTTTAGGAGGGGCGGCCTACGAGCAGTACTTC. Its translation: CASSLGGAAYEQYF.

The chain couples TRBV12-3 or TRBV12-4 to TRBJ2-2; D is ambiguous. The CDR3 is 13 amino acids. The ends were cut back, 4 bases at V and 5 bases at J, with 8 bases in the middle. The CDR3 loop reads CASSWAATGELFF. In DNA, the CDR3 is TGTGCCAGCAGTTGGGCGGCTACCGGGGAGCTGTTTTTT.

Many counts were recorded for this clonotype. The chain combines TRBV12-3 or TRBV12-4 with TRBJ2-5; D not certain. The ends were cut back, 1 base at V and 7 bases at J, with 7 bases in the middle. The CDR3 sequence is 12 residues long. The CDR3 DNA reads as TGTGCCAGCAGTTTAGGGTTGGGGACCCAGTACTTC. It yields the protein CASSLGLGTQYF.

This chain links TRBV2 with TRBJ2-1; 8 bases are a match to TRBD1. The CDR3 has 13 residues. With 10 bases clipped from V and 4 bases from J, the junction kept 6 bases outside the gene matches. CDR1 is SNHLY and CDR2 is FYNNEI in the germline V gene. The CDR3 region is CAKGQVFYNEQFF. In DNA, the CDR3 is TGTGCCAAGGGACAGGTATTTTACAATGAGCAGTTCTTC.